This T cell receptor beta chain was retrieved from a study of T cells expressing NK-cell markers. The CDR3 length is 15 residues. Germline CDR1 is MNHEY and CDR2 is SMNVEV (reference sequence). TCRdb re-called the 5' RACE reads and shows each CDR3 protein once, DNA omitted. Its table records approximately 380,000 distinct CDR3 sequences. The source of this sequence is a man between 18 and 69 years old in good health. The chain couples TRBV27 to TRBJ2-7; TCRdb's D call, TRBD1, is unchecked because there is no DNA. Sequencing input: blood T cells: a sorted CD56 or NKG2C T cell subset, CD4+ or CD8+ T cells, or bulk PBMC T cells (not recorded which). The CDR3 spells CASSLMTGSSYEQYF.